This T cell receptor beta chain was captured in a study of OX40 agonist ivuxolimab in advanced cancers. Study information: Prior therapy, whether anti-PD-1, anti-PD-L1 or anti-CTLA-4, was allowed, and less than 45% had some.

The repertoire was sequenced with immunoSEQ multiplex PCR; TCRdb's copy has only in-frame clones and lacks some. The data contain roughly 53,000 clones, 93% of them seen just once; the ten biggest clones take up more than 15%. There are 13 residues in the CDR3. V lost 3 bases and J 2 bases, leaving 8 bases between the germline ends. Germline lookup yields CDR1 SEHNR and CDR2 FQNEAQ (reference sequence). Autoimmune disease history or systemic immunosuppression was exclusionary. About this clone itself: The sample holds other DNA sequences that translate to the same CDR3.

Sequenced here: CD4+ or CD8+ T cells sorted from blood, sampled in a trial of the OX40 agonist ivuxolimab. The clonotype was recovered from an adult with an advanced solid tumor such as melanoma, head and neck, liver or kidney cancer. The chain has TRBV7-9 and TRBJ2-7; no reliable D call. CDR3 nucleotides: TGTGCCAGCAGCTTGGGGTCTACCTACGAGCAGTACTTC. It encodes CASSLGSTYEQYF.